Reported below is one T cell receptor (beta chain). Antigen: not known. TCRdb re-derived calls from the 5' RACE reads in MiXCR, one entry per CDR3 protein. The repertoire holds some 9,200 distinct CDR3 sequences, with over 50% as singletons. The study's findings and limits: Tumor memory CD4+ T cell TCR gene usage was found to cluster with blood and lymph node memory CD4+ cells and with lymph node naive CD4+ cells.

Cells sorted as Tregs were CD4+, CD25+ and CD127-/low. Germline V gene sequence: CDR1 MNHEY, CDR2 SVGAGI. This CDR3 contains 14 residues. J gave up 0 bases and V 11 bases, and 9 bases lay outside the gene matches. This TCR was sampled from a female donor with breast cancer. The sequencing sample was made of Tregs sorted from a lymph node. The V call is TRBV6-5, the J call TRBJ2-7, with 8 bases that match TRBD2. CDR3 DNA: TGTGCCTGGGATATAGCGGGGAGCTCCTACGAGCAGTACGTC. Amino acids: CAWDIAGSSYEQYV.